The sample holds many counts of the clone carrying this T cell receptor (beta chain). Its antigen is unknown. From germline, CDR1 is SGHTA and CDR2 FQGNSA. The CDR3 sequence is 18 residues long. The V segment lost 4 bases and the J segment 5 bases; nucleotides outside the gene matches: 10. The record originates from a study of T cell repertoires in cytomegalovirus infection. Turning to the study itself: In public TCR beta signatures, there were indications of both CMV infection and matching HLA type. Overall study results and limits: In two of eight donors, the top clonotype was HLA-C-restricted CMV-specific.

TCRdb independently ran MiXCR on the reads; one entry per CDR3 protein. This repertoire shows approximately 500,000 distinct CDR3 sequences, 16% found once; its top ten account for 20% to 30%. The chain joins TRBV7-2 to TRBJ2-1; the match to TRBD2 covers 14 bases. Sequenced material: CD8+ T cells from PBMCs. This sequence originates from a human donor in good health (CMV status not recorded). Some clones in this sample may be carry-over from other donors' samples. The CDR3 loop reads CASSSGLAGDPPHNEQFF. The CDR3 DNA reads as TGTGCCAGCAGCTCGGGACTAGCGGGGGATCCCCCACACAATGAGCAGTTCTTC.